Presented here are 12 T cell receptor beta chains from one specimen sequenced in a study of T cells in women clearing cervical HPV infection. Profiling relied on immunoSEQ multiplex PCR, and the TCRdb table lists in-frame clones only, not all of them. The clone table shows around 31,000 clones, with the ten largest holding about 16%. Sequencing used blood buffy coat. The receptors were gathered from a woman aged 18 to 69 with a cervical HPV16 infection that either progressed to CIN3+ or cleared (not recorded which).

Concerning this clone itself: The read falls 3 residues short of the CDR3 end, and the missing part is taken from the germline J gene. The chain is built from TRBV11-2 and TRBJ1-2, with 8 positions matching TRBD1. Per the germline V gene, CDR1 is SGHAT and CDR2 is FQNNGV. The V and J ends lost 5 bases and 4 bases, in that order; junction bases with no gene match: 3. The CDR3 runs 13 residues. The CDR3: CASSPGQGYGYTF. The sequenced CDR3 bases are TGTGCCAGCAGCCCCGGACAGGGCTATGGC.

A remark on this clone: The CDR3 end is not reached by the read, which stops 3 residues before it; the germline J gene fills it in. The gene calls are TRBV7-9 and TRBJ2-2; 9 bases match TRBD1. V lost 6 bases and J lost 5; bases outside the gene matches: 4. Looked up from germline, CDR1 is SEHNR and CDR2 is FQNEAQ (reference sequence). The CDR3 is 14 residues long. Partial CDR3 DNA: TGTGCCAGCAGGGGACAGGGAGGGACCGGGGAG. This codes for CASRGQGGTGE. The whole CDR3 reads CASRGQGGTGELFF.

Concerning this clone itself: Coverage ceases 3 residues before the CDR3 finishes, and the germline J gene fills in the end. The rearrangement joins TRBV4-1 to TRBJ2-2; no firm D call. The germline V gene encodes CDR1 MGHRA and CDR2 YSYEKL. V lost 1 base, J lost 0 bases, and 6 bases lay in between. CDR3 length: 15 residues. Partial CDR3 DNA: TGCGCCAGCAGCCAAGGGGCCCCGAACACCGGGGAG. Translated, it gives CASSQGAPNTGE. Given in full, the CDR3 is CASSQGAPNTGELFF.

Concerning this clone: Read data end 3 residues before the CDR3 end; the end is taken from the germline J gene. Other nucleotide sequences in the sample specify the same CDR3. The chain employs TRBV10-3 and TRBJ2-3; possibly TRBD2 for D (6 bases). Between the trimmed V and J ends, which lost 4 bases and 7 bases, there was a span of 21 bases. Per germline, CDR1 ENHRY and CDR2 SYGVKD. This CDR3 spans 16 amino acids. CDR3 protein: CAISAFSDGGTYTQYF. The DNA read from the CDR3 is TGTGCCATCAGTGCTTTCAGCGACGGGGGTACGTATACG.

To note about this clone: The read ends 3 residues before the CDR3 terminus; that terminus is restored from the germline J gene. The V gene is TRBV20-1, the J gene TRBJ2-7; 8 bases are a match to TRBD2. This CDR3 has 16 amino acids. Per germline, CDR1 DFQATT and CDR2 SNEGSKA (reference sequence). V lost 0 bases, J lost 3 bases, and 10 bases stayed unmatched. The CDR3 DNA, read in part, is TGCAGTGCTAGAGATCGTATGACGGGGGGGGTCTACGAG. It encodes CSARDRMTGGVYE. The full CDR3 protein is CSARDRMTGGVYEQYF.

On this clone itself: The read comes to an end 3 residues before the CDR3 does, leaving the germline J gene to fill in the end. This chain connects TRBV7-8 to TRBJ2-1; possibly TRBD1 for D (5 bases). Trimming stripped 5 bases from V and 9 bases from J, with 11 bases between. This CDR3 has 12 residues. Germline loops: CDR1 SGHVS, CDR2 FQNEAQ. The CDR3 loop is CASSPVRGEQFF. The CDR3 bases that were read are TGTGCCAGCAGCCCTGTAAGGGGTGAG.

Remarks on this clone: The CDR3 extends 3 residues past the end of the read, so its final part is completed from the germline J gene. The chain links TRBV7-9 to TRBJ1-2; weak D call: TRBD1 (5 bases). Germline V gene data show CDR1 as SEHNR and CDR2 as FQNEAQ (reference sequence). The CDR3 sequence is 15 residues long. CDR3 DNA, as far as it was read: TGTGCCAGCAGCCCCTTACGAGCGGGGGAAGAGACC. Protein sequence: CASSPLRAGEET. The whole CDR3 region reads CASSPLRAGEETYTF.

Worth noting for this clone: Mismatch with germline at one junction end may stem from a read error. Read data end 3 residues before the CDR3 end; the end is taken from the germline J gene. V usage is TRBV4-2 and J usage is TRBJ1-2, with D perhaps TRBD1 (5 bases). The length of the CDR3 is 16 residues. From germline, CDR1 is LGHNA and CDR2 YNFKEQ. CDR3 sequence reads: CASSPTLQGVGYGYTF. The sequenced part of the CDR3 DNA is TGCGCCAGCAGCCCGACCCTCCAGGGAGTGGGCTATGGC.

The sequenced part of the CDR3 DNA is TGTGCCAGCTCACGACAGGGAGATGGCAATCAGCCC. Translated: CASSRQGDGNQP. Given in full, the CDR3 is CASSRQGDGNQPQHF. The chain uses TRBV18 and TRBJ1-5; TRBD1 matches 7 bases. The read is 3 residues too short to cover the CDR3 end, so that end is filled in from the germline J gene. V lost 4 bases and J lost 2; bases outside the gene matches: 5. Germline V gives CDR1 KGHSH, CDR2 LQKENI. There are 15 residues in the CDR3.

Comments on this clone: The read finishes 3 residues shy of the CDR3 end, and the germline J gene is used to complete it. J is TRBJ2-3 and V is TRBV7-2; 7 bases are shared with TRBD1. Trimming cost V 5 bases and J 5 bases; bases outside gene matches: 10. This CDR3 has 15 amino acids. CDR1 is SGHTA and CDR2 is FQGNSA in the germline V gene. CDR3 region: CASSPGTARKDTQYF. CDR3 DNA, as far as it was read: TGTGCCAGCAGCCCCGGGACAGCGAGGAAAGATACG.

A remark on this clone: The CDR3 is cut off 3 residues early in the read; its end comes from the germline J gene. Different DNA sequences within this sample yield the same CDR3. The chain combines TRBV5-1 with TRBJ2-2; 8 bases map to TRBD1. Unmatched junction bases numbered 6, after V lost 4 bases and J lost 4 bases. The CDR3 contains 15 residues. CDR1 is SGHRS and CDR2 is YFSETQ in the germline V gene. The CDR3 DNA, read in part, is TGCGCCAGCAGCGTCCGACAGGGGAGCACCGGGGAG. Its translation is CASSVRQGSTGE. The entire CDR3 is CASSVRQGSTGELFF. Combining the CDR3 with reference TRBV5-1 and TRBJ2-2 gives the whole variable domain KAGVTQTPRYLIKTRGQQVTLSCSPISGHRSVSWYQQTPGQGLQFLFEYFSETQRNKGNFPGRFSGRQFSNSRSEMNVSTLELGDSALYLCASSVRQGSTGELFFGEGSRLTVL.

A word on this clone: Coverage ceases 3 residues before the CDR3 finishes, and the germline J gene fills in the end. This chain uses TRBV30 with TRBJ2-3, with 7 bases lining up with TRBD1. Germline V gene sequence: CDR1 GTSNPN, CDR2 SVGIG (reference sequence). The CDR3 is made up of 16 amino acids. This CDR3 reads CAWSYRTGANNQPQYF. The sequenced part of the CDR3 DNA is TGTGCCTGGAGTTATCGGACAGGAGCAAATAATCAGCCG.